This TCR beta chain appears in the sequencing data of a study of Ad26.COV2.S vaccination and SARS-CoV-2 variants (dated by TCRdb to the early 2020s). Background on the whole study: Vaccine-arm donors came from COV1001, a multicentre, randomized, double-blind, placebo-controlled phase I-IIa trial of Ad26.COV2.S in healthy adults. TCRbeta repertoire sequencing was used to assess the specificity and breadth of SARS-CoV-2-reactive T cell receptors after Ad26.COV2.S vaccination. Participants in the trial were split at random into five groups of five each, receiving low-dose or high-dose Ad26.COV2.S once or twice, or else placebo on both occasions. Blinding of investigators to trial group allocation was maintained during experiments and outcome assessment. Ad26.COV2.S was given intramuscularly at 5x10^10 or 1x10^11 viral particles, as a single shot or as two shots 56 days apart. The TCR-sequenced set comprised around 30 samples: around 20 Ad26.COV2.S vaccine recipients, 5 placebo recipients and 8 SARS-CoV-2 convalescent individuals.

What the study reported, not specific to this receptor: Vaccine and placebo recipients had similar non-spike TCR breadth, a finding consistent with the vaccine containing only spike. Ad26.COV2.S recipients had higher spike-specific TCR breadth than placebo recipients (P = 0.0014). Comparing responses between vaccine doses or regimens was not something the study was powered to do. Substantial breadth of spike-specific CD8+ and CD4+ T cell responses was reported after vaccination. The authors noted that the TCR breadth and depth analyses may have underestimated total T cell responses.

Between the V and J ends, shortened by 5 bases and 2 bases respectively, the junction contains 7 bases. From the cysteine up to the phenylalanine, the CDR3 has a length of 12 residues. The CDR3 DNA has 36 bases and is translated from base 1. CDR1 SGHNT and CDR2 YYREEE were looked up in the germline V gene (reference sequence). The immunoSEQ Assay was used to sequence TCRbeta CDR3 regions. After extraction, genomic DNA underwent amplification by bias-controlled multiplex PCR, followed by high-throughput sequencing. On the authors' methods: To quantify the absolute abundance of every unique TCRbeta CDR3 region, sequences were collapsed and filtered. Usable DNA was measured by amplifying reference genes present in all nucleated cells, and TCRbeta template counts were normalized to that usable DNA to estimate T cell fraction. Repertoire TCRs were annotated as SARS-CoV-2-specific when V gene, CDR3 amino acid sequence and J gene were exactly matched to a known reactive TCR set. The reference SARS-CoV-2 TCR set came from MIRA and was filtered for enrichment in COVID-19-positive ImmuneCODE repertoires, removing public or cross-reactive TCRs. Drawing on the MIRA antigens, annotated TCRs were analysed further at the level of specific ORF or position within ORF. Depth was the summed frequency of annotated unique rearrangements, while breadth was defined as annotated unique rearrangements over total unique productive rearrangements. Group comparisons of TCR breadth used two-sided Wilcoxon rank-sum tests. The source is immuneACCESS, and TCRdb retained only in-frame sequences with V and J called. Part of the clones is not carried over; for the studies checked, unresolved V genes explain less than half of this, and the remainder is unexplained. From that table come the V and J calls and clone size; the DNA was used to work out D and trimming. For this sample there are about 370,000 clones; about nine tenths appear just once. Together, the top ten hold roughly 3.2% of the sample.

The treatment or condition label, read with the paper, signifies: roughly 18 received Ad26.COV2.S at low or high dose, single or two shots; 5 received placebo; per-sample allocation not given. For vaccine and placebo recipients, repertoires were sequenced using samples collected on day 63 after the first injection. Cohort 1b enrolled about 25 adults aged 18-55 years at a single site in Boston, USA, between 29 July and 7 August 2020. Ad26.COV2.S was a replication-incompetent adenovirus type 26 vector expressing a prefusion-stabilized SARS-CoV-2 spike protein from the original Wuhan strain. Regarding this clone: The antigen it binds to is not known. Base qualities are not provided; no much larger clone lies one nucleotide away.

Here the chain combines TRBV5-4 and TRBJ2-5; the D gene is perhaps TRBD1, from 6 matching bases. Sequencing used peripheral blood, obtained in a trial of Ad26.COV2.S vaccine versus placebo. This clonotype was obtained from a person between 18 and 65 years old who received the Ad26.COV2.S COVID-19 vaccine or a placebo. The DNA sequence follows: TGTGCCAGCAGGAGGGGGCAAGAGACCCAGTACTTC. Translated, this is CASRRGQETQYF. The full variable domain, with segments outside the CDR3 supplied by the reference TRBV5-4 and TRBJ2-5 proteins, appears as ETGVTQSPTHLIKTRGQQVTLRCSSQSGHNTVSWYQQALGQGPQFIFQYYREEENGRGNFPPRFSGLQFPNYSSELNVNALELDDSALYLCASRRGQETQYFGPGTRLLVL.